These T cell receptor beta chains were read from a single sample in a study of neurological immune-mediated disorders. TCRdb recomputed calls from the 5' RACE reads with MiXCR, one row per CDR3 protein. Here the sample spans about 38,000 distinct CDR3 sequences, around 5% being singletons. Sequenced material: CD4+ T cells from blood. Receptors were obtained from a man younger than 30 in good health. Each CDR3 is given with its conserved first and last residue. D genes are given only for firm matches. Expanded clones are given a class, and other clones once, few, many or no size at all.

TGTGCCAGCAGCCAATGGAGGACAGGGGGCGCCGGGGCCAACGTCCTGACTTTC	CASSQWRTGGAGANVLTF	TRBD1	many	TRBJ2-6	TRBV3-1
TGTGCCAGCAGTTACAGCGGGGGGGATTTAGATACGCAGTATTTT	CASSYSGGDLDTQYF	TRBD2	few	TRBJ2-3	TRBV6-2/TRBV6-3
TGTGCCAGCAGCGAACGGACAGGGGTGCCAACTAATGAAAAACTGTTTTTT	CASSERTGVPTNEKLFF	TRBD1	many	TRBJ1-4	TRBV4-2
TGTGCCAGCAGCCCAGAAGAGACCCAGTACTTC	CASSPEETQYF	NA	many	TRBJ2-5	TRBV5-5
TGCGCCAGCAGCTTGGGACAGATCGTCTATGGCTACACCTTC	CASSLGQIVYGYTF	NA	many	TRBJ1-2	TRBV5-1
TGTGCCAGCTCACCACCGGGCAGTATGGCCGGATCAGAGCAGTTCTTC	CASSPPGSMAGSEQFF	NA	many	TRBJ2-1	TRBV18
TGTGCCAGCCTCCCTGGGGCAGGGACCTACAATGAGCAGTTCTTC	CASLPGAGTYNEQFF	NA	NA	TRBJ2-1	TRBV9
TGCAGTGCTAGCCTAGACAGGGCCTTCTTT	CSASLDRAFF	TRBD1	many	TRBJ1-1	TRBV20-1
TGTGCCAGCAGCTACAACAATCAGCCCCAGCATTTT	CASSYNNQPQHF	NA	many	TRBJ1-5	TRBV7-2
TGTGCCAGCAGTTACTCGAGGGGGACAGGCGTATCCTTCACCTTC	CASSYSRGTGVSFTF	TRBD1	many	TRBJ1-2	TRBV6-5
TGCACCAGCAGTGACCTGTACGGGACTGAAGCTTTCTTT	CTSSDLYGTEAFF	NA	NA	TRBJ1-1	TRBV10-2
TGTGCTAGCAGCCCCCATGTTGGGGAGACCTACGAGCAGTACTTC	CASSPHVGETYEQYF	NA	many	TRBJ2-7	TRBV7-7
TGTGCCAGTAGTACAGGGGACCTTAATCAGCCCCAGCATTTT	CASSTGDLNQPQHF	NA	medium-sized	TRBJ1-5	TRBV19
TGTGCCAGCATGACGGGGGGGACCAATCAGCCCCAGCATTTT	CASMTGGTNQPQHF	NA	many	TRBJ1-5	TRBV6-6
TGCAGTGCTAGGGACAGGAACAATCAGCCCCAGCATTTT	CSARDRNNQPQHF	TRBD1	NA	TRBJ1-5	TRBV20-1
TGTACCAGCAGCCATCGTGGGACAGGGGCTTCTGGCTACACCTTC	CTSSHRGTGASGYTF	TRBD1	many	TRBJ1-2	TRBV3-1